This paragraph reports one T cell receptor (beta chain). Its specificity is not known. Different DNA sequences within this sample yield the same CDR3. Though probably carrying unrecorded immune exposures, donors were nominally healthy at sampling. CDR3 length: 13 residues. The V and J ends lost 8 bases and 5 bases respectively, with 13 bases between them. The germline V gene has CDR1 LNHDA and CDR2 SQIVND (reference sequence). The data were taken from a study of cytomegalovirus exposure and HLA in healthy donors. The study's findings and limits: Later analysis identified a missense DCLRE1C variant that was linked to TCR beta V- and J-gene trimming. A classifier reportedly called cytomegalovirus status with high sensitivity and specificity.

In the PCR, 60 Vbeta and 13 Jbeta primers were used. Profiling relied on immunoSEQ multiplex PCR, and the TCRdb table lists in-frame clones only, not all of them. The data hold under 200,000 clones, with more than 65% observed a single time. The source is a woman in her forties in good health and CMV-seropositive. The chain uses TRBV19 and TRBJ1-5; tentative D call: TRBD1 (6 bases). The sample comprised PBMCs. Here the CDR3 reads CASSTQGDQPQHF. The CDR3 DNA follows: TGTGCCAGTTCGACACAGGGAGATCAGCCCCAGCATTTT.